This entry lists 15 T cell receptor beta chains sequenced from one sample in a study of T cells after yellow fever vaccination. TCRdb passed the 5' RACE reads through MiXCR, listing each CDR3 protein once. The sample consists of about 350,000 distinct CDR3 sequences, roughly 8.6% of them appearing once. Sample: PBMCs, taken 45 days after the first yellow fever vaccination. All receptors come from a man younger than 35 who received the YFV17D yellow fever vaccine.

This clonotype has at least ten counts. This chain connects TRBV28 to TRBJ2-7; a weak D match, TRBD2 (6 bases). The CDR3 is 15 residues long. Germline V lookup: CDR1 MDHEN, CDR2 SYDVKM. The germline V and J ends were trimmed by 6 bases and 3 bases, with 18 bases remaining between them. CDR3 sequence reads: CASSAGRGGDYEQYV. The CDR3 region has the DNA TGTGCCAGCAGCGCGGGACGGGGCGGAGACTACGAGCAGTACGTC.

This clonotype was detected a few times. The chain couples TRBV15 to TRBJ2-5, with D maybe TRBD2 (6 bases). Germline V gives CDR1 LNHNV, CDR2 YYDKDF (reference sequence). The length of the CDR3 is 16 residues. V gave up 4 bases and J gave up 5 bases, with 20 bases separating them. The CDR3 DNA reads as TGTGCCACCAGCATACGGGGGACGGCTCCGCCGGAGACCCAGTACTTC. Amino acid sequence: CATSIRGTAPPETQYF.

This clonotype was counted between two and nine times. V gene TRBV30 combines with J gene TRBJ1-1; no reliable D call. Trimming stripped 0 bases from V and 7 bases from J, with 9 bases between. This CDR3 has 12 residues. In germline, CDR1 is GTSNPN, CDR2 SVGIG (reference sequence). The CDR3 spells CAWSVEGGEAFF. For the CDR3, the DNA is TGTGCCTGGAGTGTAGAGGGAGGTGAAGCTTTCTTT.

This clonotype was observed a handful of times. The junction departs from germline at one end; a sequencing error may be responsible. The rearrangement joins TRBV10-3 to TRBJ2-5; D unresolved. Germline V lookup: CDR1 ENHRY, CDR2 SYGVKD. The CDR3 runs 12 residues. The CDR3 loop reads CAIGEQQEAQYF. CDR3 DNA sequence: TGTGCCATCGGGGAACAGCAAGAGGCCCAGTACTTC.

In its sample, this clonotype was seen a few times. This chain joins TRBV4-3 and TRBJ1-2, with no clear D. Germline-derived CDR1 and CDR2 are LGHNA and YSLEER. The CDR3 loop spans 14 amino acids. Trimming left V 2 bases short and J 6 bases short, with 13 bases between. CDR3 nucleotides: TGCGCCAGCAGCCAATCATTAGGGCTCGATGGCTACACCTTC. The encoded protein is CASSQSLGLDGYTF.

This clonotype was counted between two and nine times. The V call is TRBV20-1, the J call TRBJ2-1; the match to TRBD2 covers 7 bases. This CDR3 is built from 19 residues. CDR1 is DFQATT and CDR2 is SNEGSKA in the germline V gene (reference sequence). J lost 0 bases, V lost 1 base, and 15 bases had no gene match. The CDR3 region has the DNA TGCAGTGCTAGAGGTCTAGCGGAGGGAGGTTGGAGCTCCTACAATGAGCAGTTCTTC. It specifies CSARGLAEGGWSSYNEQFF.

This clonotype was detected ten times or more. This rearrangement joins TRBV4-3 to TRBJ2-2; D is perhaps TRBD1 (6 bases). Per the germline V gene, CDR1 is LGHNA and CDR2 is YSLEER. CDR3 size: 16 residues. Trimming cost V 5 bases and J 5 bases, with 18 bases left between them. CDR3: CASSDRQVRGTGELFF. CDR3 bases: TGCGCCAGCAGCGACCGACAGGTTCGCGGTACCGGGGAGCTGTTTTTT.

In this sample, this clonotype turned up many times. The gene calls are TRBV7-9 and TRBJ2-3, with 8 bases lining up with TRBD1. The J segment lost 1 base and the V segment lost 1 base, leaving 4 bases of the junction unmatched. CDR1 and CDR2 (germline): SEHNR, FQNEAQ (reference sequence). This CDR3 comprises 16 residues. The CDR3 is CASSLGPGQGTDTQYF. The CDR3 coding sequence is TGTGCCAGCAGCTTAGGCCCGGGACAGGGCACAGATACGCAGTATTTT.

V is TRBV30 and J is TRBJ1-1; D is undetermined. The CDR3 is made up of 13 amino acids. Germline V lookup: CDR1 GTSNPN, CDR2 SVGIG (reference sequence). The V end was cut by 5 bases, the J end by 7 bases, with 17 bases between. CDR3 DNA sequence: TGTGCCTGGGTCCCCATGGTACGAATTGAAGCTTTCTTT. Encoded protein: CAWVPMVRIEAFF.

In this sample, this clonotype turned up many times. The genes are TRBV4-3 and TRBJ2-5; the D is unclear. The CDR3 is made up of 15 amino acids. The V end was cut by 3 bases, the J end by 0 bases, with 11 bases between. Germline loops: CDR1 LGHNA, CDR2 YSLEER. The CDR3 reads CASSHALGYQETQYF. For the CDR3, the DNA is TGCGCCAGCAGCCATGCTCTAGGCTACCAAGAGACCCAGTACTTC.

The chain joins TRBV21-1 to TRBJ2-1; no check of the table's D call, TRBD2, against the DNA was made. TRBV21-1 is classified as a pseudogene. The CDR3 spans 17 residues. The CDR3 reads CARNGTGGLQLNNEQFF. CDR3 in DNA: TGTGCTAGGAATGGAACGGGGGGCCTCCAACTAAACAATGAGCAGTTCTTC.

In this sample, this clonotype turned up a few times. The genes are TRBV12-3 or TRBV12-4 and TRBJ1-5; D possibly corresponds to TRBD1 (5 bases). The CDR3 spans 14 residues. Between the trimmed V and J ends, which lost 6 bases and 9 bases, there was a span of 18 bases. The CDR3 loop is CASRDGALRGPQHF. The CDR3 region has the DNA TGTGCCAGCAGGGACGGAGCCCTAAGGGGGCCCCAGCATTTT.

This CDR3 is CASSPLGSGGIDTQYF. The CDR3 nucleotides are TGTGCCAGCAGCCCCCTGGGGAGCGGGGGAATAGATACGCAGTATTTT. The chain carries TRBV5-4 and TRBJ2-3, with 8 bases lining up with TRBD2. The germline gives CDR1 SGHNT, CDR2 YYREEE (reference sequence). CDR3 length: 16 amino acids. V dropped 4 bases and J dropped 5; count of bases not matched to a gene: 12.

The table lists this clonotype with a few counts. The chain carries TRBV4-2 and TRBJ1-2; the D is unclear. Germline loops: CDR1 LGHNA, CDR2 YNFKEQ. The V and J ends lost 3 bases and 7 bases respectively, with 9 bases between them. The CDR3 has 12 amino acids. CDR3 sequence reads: CASSQGEAGYTF. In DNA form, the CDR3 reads TGTGCCAGCAGCCAGGGTGAGGCTGGCTACACCTTC.

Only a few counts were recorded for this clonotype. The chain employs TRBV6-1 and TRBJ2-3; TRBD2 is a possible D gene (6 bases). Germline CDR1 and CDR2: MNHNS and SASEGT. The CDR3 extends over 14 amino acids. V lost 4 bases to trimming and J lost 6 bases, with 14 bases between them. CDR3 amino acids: CASSVGLTGDTQYF. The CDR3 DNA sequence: TGTGCCAGCAGTGTGGGACTTACCGGGGATACGCAGTATTTT.